The 16 T cell receptor beta chains below all came from one sample that was sequenced in a study of blood T cell repertoires in COVID-19. Produced via immunoSEQ multiplex PCR; TCRdb's table is partial and in-frame only. The table includes 200,000 to 300,000 clones, just under 85% detected once. Material for sequencing was peripheral blood. Source of these receptors: a man aged 45-65 years with acute or convalescent COVID-19.

The chain combines TRBV11-2 with TRBJ1-1, with D tentatively TRBD1 (6 bases). Trimming took 0 bases from V and 5 from J, leaving 13 bases between them. Germline V lookup: CDR1 SGHAT, CDR2 FQNNGV. This CDR3 is 15 amino acids long. CDR3 nucleotide sequence: TGTGCCAGCAGCTTAGAAAGTCAGGGGTGGACTGAAGCTTTCTTT. Translating it yields CASSLESQGWTEAFF.

This chain uses TRBV6-1 with TRBJ1-3; maybe TRBD1 (5 bases). The CDR3 totals 16 residues. Trimming cost V 2 bases and J 1 base, with 12 bases left between them. The germline V gene encodes CDR1 MNHNS and CDR2 SASEGT. The CDR3 here is CASSEPGEGSGNTIYF. Here the CDR3 DNA reads TGTGCCAGCAGTGAACCGGGGGAGGGTTCTGGAAACACCATATATTTT.

The chain employs TRBV7-3 and TRBJ2-3; TRBD2 is a possible D gene (6 bases). The germline V gene encodes CDR1 SGHTA and CDR2 FQGTGA. V lost 6 bases, J lost 3 bases, and 16 bases lay in between. The CDR3 spans 15 residues. The DNA for the CDR3 is TGTGCCAGCAGTCTCACGGGACTTTTAACAGATACGCAGTATTTT. Its protein product is CASSLTGLLTDTQYF.

The J gene is TRBJ2-7, the V gene TRBV11-2; the match to TRBD2 covers 12 bases. CDR3 length: 16 residues. Germline V CDR1 and CDR2: SGHAT, FQNNGV. The V segment lost 1 base and the J segment 4 bases; nucleotides outside the gene matches: 5. Here the CDR3 DNA reads TGTGCCAGCAGCTTAGCCCTAGGGACTAGCGGGTACGAGCAGTACTTC. Its translation: CASSLALGTSGYEQYF.

This chain joins TRBV18 and TRBJ1-3; perhaps TRBD1 as D (5 bases). V was trimmed by 2 bases and J by 4 bases, leaving 15 bases between them. This CDR3 spans 16 amino acids. The germline gives CDR1 KGHSH, CDR2 LQKENI. Here the CDR3 reads CASSPWTPKNGNTIYF. The CDR3 DNA reads as TGTGCCAGCTCACCATGGACACCAAAGAACGGAAACACCATATATTTT.

This clone was seen only once. This chain connects TRBV20-1 to TRBJ2-7; D gene uncertain. Germline V lookup: CDR1 DFQATT, CDR2 SNEGSKA (reference sequence). This CDR3 has 12 residues. V dropped 6 bases and J dropped 2 bases, with 11 bases sitting between them. Here the CDR3 DNA reads TGCAGTGCGAGTAGGAGTCCCTACGAGCAGTACTTC. Protein: CSASRSPYEQYF.

The rearrangement uses TRBV7-2 and TRBJ1-2; D remains ambiguous. Germline V gene sequence: CDR1 SGHTA, CDR2 FQGNSA. The CDR3 totals 13 residues. Deletions cut 2 bases from V and 4 bases from J, with 8 bases between. CDR3 in amino acids: CASSLLQIYGYTF. The CDR3 bases are TGTGCCAGCAGCTTATTACAGATCTATGGCTACACCTTC.

This chain connects TRBV2 to TRBJ2-1; TRBD2 matches 8 bases. Germline values: CDR1 SNHLY, CDR2 FYNNEI. The CDR3 covers 13 residues. V lost 6 bases to trimming and J lost 10 bases; unmatched junction nucleotides: 8. This CDR3 is CASRLQIAGEQFF. The CDR3 DNA reads as TGTGCCAGCAGGCTACAAATAGCGGGGGAGCAGTTCTTC.

The DNA for the CDR3 is TGTGCCAGCAGCAAAGGACTAGCGGGAGTGAGCGAGCAGTACTTC. As protein: CASSKGLAGVSEQYF. This chain joins TRBV11-3 and TRBJ2-7, with 13 bases aligning to TRBD2. Trimming at V came to 5 bases and at J to 6 bases, leaving 7 bases not matched to a gene. CDR3 length equals 15 residues. Germline-derived CDR1 and CDR2 are SGHNT and YENEEA.

This chain links TRBV6-5 with TRBJ2-1; 8 positions match TRBD2. The J segment lost 7 bases and the V segment lost 4 bases, leaving 9 bases of the junction unmatched. The germline gives CDR1 MNHEY, CDR2 SVGAGI. The CDR3 has 15 residues. The CDR3 is CASSSGGVARNEQFF. In nucleotides, the CDR3 is TGTGCCAGCAGTTCCGGGGGGGTGGCGAGAAATGAGCAGTTCTTC.

CDR3 sequence: CASSFGRGTGELFF. The CDR3 DNA reads as TGTGCCAGCAGCTTCGGGAGAGGCACCGGGGAGCTGTTTTTT. The V call is TRBV5-6, the J call TRBJ2-2, with a weak D call TRBD2 (6 bases). Germline CDR1 and CDR2: SGHDT and YYEEEE. The CDR3 loop spans 14 amino acids. V was cut by 2 bases and J by 4 bases, with 9 bases left in between.

J is TRBJ2-7 and V is TRBV18, with 7 bases fitting TRBD2. V lost 0 bases to trimming and J lost 2 bases; unmatched junction nucleotides: 7. CDR1 is KGHSH and CDR2 is LQKENI in the germline V gene. The CDR3 extends over 16 amino acids. CDR3 nucleotide sequence: TGTGCCAGCTCACCACCCCTTGGCGGGAGTCCCTACGAGCAGTACTTC. It yields the protein CASSPPLGGSPYEQYF.

The sample holds a few counts of this clone. This sequence joins TRBV7-9 and TRBJ1-1, with D possibly TRBD1 on 6 matching bases. Germline V CDR1 and CDR2: SEHNR, FQNEAQ (reference sequence). V was clipped by 11 bases and J by 0 bases, with 13 bases between them. The CDR3 contains 13 residues. The CDR3 reads CASRRDMNTEAFF. The CDR3 DNA follows: TGTGCCTCCCGCAGGGACATGAACACTGAAGCTTTCTTT.

CDR3 amino acids: CASSERTGTPYGYTF. CDR3 DNA: TGTGCCAGCAGTGAGAGGACAGGGACGCCTTATGGCTACACCTTC. The gene calls are TRBV6-1 and TRBJ1-2; the match to TRBD1 covers 8 bases. Trimming took 3 bases from V and 5 from J; bases not matched to a gene: 8. Germline CDR1 and CDR2: MNHNS and SASEGT. The CDR3 runs to 15 residues.

The chain is built from TRBV5-8 and TRBJ2-3; TRBD1 is a possible D gene (6 bases). The CDR3 covers 16 residues. CDR1 and CDR2 from the germline V gene are SGHTS and YDEGEE. Trimming took 3 bases from V and 0 from J, leaving 14 bases between them. The CDR3 spells CASSSGQIYSTDTQYF. CDR3 nucleotides: TGTGCCAGCAGCTCGGGACAAATCTATAGCACAGATACGCAGTATTTT.

This clone has only one observation. The gene calls are TRBV28 and TRBJ1-2, with a tentative D call TRBD1 (6 bases). Trimming stripped 6 bases from V and 4 bases from J, with 12 bases between. There are 13 residues in the CDR3. Germline V CDR1 and CDR2: MDHEN, SYDVKM. DNA of the CDR3: TGTGCCAGCAGCAAAGGGGGTGGCTATGGCTACACCTTC. This encodes CASSKGGGYGYTF.